A single sample gave rise to the 3 T cell receptor beta chains below, sequenced in a study of shared clonotypes between healthy human individuals. Profiled with immunoSEQ multiplex PCR; TCRdb holds only in-frame clones, not every one. This sample has 1,500,000 or so clones, with 95% to 97% found just once. The sample was naive CD4+ T cells sorted from blood. The subset denotes: CD45RA+ positively selected. All receptors come from a man aged 30 to 45 in good health.

This chain links TRBV5-6 with TRBJ1-2; D is ambiguous. The CDR3 is made up of 12 amino acids. V was trimmed by 0 bases and J by 2 bases, leaving 2 bases between them. Germline-derived CDR1 and CDR2 are SGHDT and YYEEEE. The CDR3 region has the DNA TGTGCCAGCAGCTTGGAGAACTATGGCTACACCTTC. Encoded protein: CASSLENYGYTF.

The chain employs TRBV2 and TRBJ2-2; TRBD1 aligns across 7 bases. The germline CDR1 and CDR2 sequences are SNHLY and FYNNEI. This CDR3 is built from 15 residues. With 6 bases clipped from V and 6 bases from J, the junction kept 10 bases outside the gene matches. The CDR3 region has the DNA TGTGCCAGCAGGGCCGGGACAGTATCCGCCGGGGAGCTGTTTTTT. As protein: CASRAGTVSAGELFF.

Worth noting for this clone: Other DNA sequences in the sample encode the same CDR3. The J gene is TRBJ2-7, the V gene TRBV15, with D unclear. Trimming removed 0 bases at V and 5 bases at J, with 11 bases between. Germline CDR1 and CDR2: LNHNV and YYDKDF (reference sequence). The length of the CDR3 is 14 residues. The CDR3 bases are TGTGCCACCAGCAGAGATTTAGGTCGGGACGAGCAGTACTTC. Translated, it gives CATSRDLGRDEQYF.